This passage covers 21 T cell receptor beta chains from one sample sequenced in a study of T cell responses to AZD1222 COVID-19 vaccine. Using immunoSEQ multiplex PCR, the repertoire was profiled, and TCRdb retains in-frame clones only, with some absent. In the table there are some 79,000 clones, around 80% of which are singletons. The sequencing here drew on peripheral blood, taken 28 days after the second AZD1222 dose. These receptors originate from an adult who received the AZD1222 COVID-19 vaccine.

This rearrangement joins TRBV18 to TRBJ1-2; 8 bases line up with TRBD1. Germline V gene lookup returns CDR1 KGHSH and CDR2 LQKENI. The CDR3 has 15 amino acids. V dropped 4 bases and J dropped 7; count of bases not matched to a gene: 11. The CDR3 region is CASSRSGTGGSGYTF. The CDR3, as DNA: TGTGCCAGCTCACGTTCCGGGACAGGCGGCAGTGGCTACACCTTC.

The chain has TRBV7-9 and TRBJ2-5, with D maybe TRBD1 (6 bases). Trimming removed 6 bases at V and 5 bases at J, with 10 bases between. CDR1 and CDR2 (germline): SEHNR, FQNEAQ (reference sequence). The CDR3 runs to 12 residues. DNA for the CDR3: TGTGCCAGCAGTCGTCAGGGGGAGACCCAGTACTTC. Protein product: CASSRQGETQYF.

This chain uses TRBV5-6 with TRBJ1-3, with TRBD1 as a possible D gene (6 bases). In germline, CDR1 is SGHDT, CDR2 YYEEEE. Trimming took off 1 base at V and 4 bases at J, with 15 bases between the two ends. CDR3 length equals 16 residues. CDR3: CASSLFSGATGNTIYF. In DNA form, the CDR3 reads TGTGCCAGCAGCTTGTTCTCAGGGGCTACAGGAAACACCATATATTTT.

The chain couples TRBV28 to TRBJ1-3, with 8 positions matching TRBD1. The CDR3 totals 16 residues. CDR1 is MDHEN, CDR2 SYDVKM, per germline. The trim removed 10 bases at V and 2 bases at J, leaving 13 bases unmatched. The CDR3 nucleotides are TGTGCCACCTCCCAGGGGGCTGTTCATGCTGGAAACACCATATATTTT. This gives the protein CATSQGAVHAGNTIYF.

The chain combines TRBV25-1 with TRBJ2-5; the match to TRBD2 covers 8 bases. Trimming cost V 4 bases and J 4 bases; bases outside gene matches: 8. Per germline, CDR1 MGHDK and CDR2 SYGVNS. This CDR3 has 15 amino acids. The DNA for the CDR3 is TGTGCCAGCAGTGGAGGCGGGGGGATCAGAGAGACCCAGTACTTC. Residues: CASSGGGGIRETQYF.

This chain's CDR3 is CASSPTFGWGEGNTIYF. CDR3 DNA sequence: TGTGCCAGCAGTCCAACCTTTGGTTGGGGAGAAGGAAACACCATATATTTT. The chain couples TRBV6-6 to TRBJ1-3; the D is unclear. Trimming shortened V by 5 bases and J by 4 bases, and 21 bases separated the two germline ends. Germline lookup yields CDR1 MNHNY and CDR2 SVGAGI (reference sequence). The length of the CDR3 is 17 residues.

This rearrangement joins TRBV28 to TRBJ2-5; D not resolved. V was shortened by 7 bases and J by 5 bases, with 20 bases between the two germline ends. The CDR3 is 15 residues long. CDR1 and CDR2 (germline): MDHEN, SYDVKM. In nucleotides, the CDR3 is TGTGCCAGCAACCGTGGCTATGGTTCTCAGGAGACCCAGTACTTC. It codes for CASNRGYGSQETQYF.

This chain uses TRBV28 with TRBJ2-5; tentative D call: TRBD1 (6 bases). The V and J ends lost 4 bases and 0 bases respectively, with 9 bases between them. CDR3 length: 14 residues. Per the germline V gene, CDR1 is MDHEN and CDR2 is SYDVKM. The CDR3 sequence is CASSSGQNQETQYF. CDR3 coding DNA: TGTGCCAGCAGTTCCGGACAGAACCAAGAGACCCAGTACTTC.

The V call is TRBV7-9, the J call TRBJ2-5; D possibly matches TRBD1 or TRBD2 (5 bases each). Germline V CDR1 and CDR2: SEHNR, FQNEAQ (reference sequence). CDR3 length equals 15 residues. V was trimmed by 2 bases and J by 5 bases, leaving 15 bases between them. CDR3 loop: CASSLQGSDGETQYF. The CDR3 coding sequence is TGTGCCAGCAGCTTACAGGGTAGCGACGGGGAGACCCAGTACTTC.

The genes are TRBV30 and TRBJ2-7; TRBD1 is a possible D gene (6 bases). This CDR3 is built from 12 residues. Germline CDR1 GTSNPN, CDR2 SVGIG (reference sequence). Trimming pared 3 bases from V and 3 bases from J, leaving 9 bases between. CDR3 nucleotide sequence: TGTGCCTGGAGGAAGGGGGACTACGAGCAGTACTTC. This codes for CAWRKGDYEQYF.

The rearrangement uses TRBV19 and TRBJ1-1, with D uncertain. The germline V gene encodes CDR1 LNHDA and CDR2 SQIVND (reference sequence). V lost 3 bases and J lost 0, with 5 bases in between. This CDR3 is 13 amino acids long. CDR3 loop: CASSMTLNTEAFF. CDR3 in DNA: TGTGCCAGTAGTATGACGTTGAACACTGAAGCTTTCTTT.

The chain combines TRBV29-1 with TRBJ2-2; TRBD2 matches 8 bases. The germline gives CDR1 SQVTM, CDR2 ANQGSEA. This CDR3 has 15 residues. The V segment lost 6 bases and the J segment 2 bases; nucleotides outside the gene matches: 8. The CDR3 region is CSVVFGGDNTGELFF. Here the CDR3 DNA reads TGCAGCGTCGTTTTCGGGGGGGATAACACCGGGGAGCTGTTTTTT.

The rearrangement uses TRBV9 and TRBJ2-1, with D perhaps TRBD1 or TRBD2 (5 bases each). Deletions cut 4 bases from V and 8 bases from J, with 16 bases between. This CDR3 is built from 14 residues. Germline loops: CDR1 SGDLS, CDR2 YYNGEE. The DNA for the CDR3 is TGTGCCAGCAGCAAACGGGACCCCTGGGATGAGCAGTTCTTC. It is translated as CASSKRDPWDEQFF.

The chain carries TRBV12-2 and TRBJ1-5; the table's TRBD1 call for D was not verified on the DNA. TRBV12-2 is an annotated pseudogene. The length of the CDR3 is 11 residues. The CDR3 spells CASGRDQPQHF. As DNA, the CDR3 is TGTGCAAGTGGCAGGGATCAGCCCCAGCATTTT.

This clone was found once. The CDR3 bases are TGTGCCAGCAGCCAAAGGGAGGTAGGGGCCAACGTCCTGACTTTC. It encodes CASSQREVGANVLTF. The chain couples TRBV7-9 to TRBJ2-6; a possible D gene is TRBD2 (6 bases). Germline V gene lookup returns CDR1 SEHNR and CDR2 FQNEAQ (reference sequence). This CDR3 spans 15 amino acids. Trimming took 5 bases from V and 4 from J, leaving 12 bases between them.

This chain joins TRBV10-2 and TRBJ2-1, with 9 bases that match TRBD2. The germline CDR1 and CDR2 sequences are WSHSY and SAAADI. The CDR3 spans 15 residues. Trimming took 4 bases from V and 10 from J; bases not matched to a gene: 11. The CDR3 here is CASSVGGGLAREQFF. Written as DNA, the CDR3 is TGCGCCAGCAGTGTTGGCGGGGGACTAGCAAGAGAGCAGTTCTTC.

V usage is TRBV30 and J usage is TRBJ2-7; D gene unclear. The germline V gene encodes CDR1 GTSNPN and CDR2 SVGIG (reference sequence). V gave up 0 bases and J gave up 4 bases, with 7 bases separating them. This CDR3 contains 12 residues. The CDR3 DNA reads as TGTGCCTGGAGTGTAAATAGGTACGAGCAGTACTTC. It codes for CAWSVNRYEQYF.

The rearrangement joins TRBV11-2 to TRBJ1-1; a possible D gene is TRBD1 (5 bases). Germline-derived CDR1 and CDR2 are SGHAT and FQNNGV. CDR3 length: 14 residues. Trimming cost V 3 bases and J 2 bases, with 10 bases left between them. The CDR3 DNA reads TGTGCCAGCAGCTTGGGGGGAGGTAACACTGAAGCTTTCTTT. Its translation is CASSLGGGNTEAFF.

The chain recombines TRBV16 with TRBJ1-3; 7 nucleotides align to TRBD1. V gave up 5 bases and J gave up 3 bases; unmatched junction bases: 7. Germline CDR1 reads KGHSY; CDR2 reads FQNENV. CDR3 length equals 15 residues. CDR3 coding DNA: TGTGCCAGCAGCTACTCGACAGGGTTTGGAAACACCATATATTTT. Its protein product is CASSYSTGFGNTIYF.

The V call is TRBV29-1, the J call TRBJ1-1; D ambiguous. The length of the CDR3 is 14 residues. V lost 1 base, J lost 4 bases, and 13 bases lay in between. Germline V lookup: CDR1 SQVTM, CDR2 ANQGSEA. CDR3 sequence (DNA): TGCAGCGTTGAAGCCCCCGGAACTAGCACTGAAGCTTTCTTT. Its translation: CSVEAPGTSTEAFF. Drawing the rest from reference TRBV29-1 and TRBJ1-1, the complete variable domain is SAVISQKPSRDICQRGTSLTIQCQVDSQVTMMFWYRQQPGQSLTLIATANQGSEATYESGFVIDKFPISRPNLTFSTLTVSNMSPEDSSIYLCSVEAPGTSTEAFFGQGTRLTVV.

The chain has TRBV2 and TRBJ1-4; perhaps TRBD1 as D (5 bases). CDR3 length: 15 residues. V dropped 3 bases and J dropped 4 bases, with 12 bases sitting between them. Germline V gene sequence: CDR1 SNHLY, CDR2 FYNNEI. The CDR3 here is CASSEAGRYNEKLFF. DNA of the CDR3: TGTGCCAGCAGTGAGGCAGGGCGATATAATGAAAAACTGTTTTTT.